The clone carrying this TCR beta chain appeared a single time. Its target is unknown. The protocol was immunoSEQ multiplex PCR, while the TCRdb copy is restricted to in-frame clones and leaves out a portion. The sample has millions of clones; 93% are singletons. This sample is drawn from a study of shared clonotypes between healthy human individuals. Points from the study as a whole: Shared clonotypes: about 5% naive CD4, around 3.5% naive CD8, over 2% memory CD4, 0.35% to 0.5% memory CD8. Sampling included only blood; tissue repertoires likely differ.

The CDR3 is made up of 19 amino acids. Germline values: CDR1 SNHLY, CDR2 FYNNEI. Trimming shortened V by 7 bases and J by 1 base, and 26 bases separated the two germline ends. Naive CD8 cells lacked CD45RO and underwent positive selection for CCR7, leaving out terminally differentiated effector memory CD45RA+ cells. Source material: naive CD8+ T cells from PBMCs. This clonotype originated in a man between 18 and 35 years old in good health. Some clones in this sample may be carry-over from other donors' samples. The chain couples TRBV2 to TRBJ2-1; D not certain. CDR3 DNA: TGTGCCAGCATCCCCTTAAACACCAGGAGCAATAGGTCCTACAATGAGCAGTTCTTC. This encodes CASIPLNTRSNRSYNEQFF.